This TCR beta chain was identified in a study of T cells after yellow fever vaccination. Study-wide results and caveats: A small proportion of clonotypes was detected in both the CD4 and CD8 compartments.

This clonotype was observed a few times. Antigen: not known. From germline, CDR1 is SEHNR and CDR2 FQNEAQ (reference sequence). V lost 5 bases and J 4 bases, leaving 16 bases between the germline ends. The CDR3 has 15 amino acids. TCRdb reanalysed the 5' RACE reads using MiXCR and keeps one entry per CDR3 protein. The sample yields a few hundred thousand distinct CDR3 sequences, about 4% seen once. The source material was PBMCs, sampled 5 days after the yellow fever booster vaccination. The sequence came from a man younger than 35 who received the YFV17D yellow fever vaccine. The chain joins TRBV7-9 to TRBJ2-3; a possible D gene is TRBD1 (5 bases). Here the CDR3 reads CASSRVGQGPDTQYF. CDR3 in DNA: TGTGCCAGCAGCAGGGTTGGTCAGGGCCCAGATACGCAGTATTTT. Filled out from reference TRBV7-9 and TRBJ2-3, the complete variable domain reads DTGVSQNPRHKITKRGQNVTFRCDPISEHNRLYWYRQTLGQGPEFLTYFQNEAQLEKSRLLSDRFSAERPKGSFSTLEIQRTEQGDSAMYLCASSRVGQGPDTQYFGPGTRLTVL.